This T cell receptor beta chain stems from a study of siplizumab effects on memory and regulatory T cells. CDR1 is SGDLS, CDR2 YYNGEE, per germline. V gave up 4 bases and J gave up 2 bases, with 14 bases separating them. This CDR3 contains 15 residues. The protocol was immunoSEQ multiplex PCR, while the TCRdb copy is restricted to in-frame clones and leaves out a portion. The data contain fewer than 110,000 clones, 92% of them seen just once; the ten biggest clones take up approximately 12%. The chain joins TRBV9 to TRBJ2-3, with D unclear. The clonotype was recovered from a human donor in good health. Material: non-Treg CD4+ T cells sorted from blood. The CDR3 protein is CASSRDTVHTDTQYF. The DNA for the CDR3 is TGTGCCAGCAGCCGAGACACCGTCCACACAGATACGCAGTATTTT.